Presented here are 3 T cell receptor beta chains from one specimen sequenced in a study of T-cell memory formation after mild COVID-19. MiXCR was run by TCRdb on the 5' RACE reads, yielding one entry per CDR3 protein. The sample holds 75,000 to 95,000 distinct CDR3 sequences; more than 10% are singletons and the top ten take 25% to 35%. Input material: PBMCs or a T cell subset sorted from them (not recorded which). Every receptor here comes from an adult woman who had mild COVID-19 (a few samples of this study predate the infection). Cell type and time point are not known.

This clonotype was detected only a few times. This chain connects TRBV7-9 to TRBJ1-1; D not certain. The germline V gene encodes CDR1 SEHNR and CDR2 FQNEAQ (reference sequence). The CDR3 contains 10 residues. Between the trimmed V and J ends, which lost 5 bases and 13 bases, there was a span of 11 bases. CDR3: CASSTVWDFF. The CDR3 DNA sequence: TGTGCCAGCAGCACCGTCTGGGATTTCTTT.

CDR3 region: CASSLATGGTEAFF. The CDR3 DNA reads TGTGCCAGCAGCTTAGCAACAGGGGGGACTGAAGCTTTCTTT. The chain carries TRBV7-2 and TRBJ1-1, with TRBD1 matching over 8 bases. This CDR3 spans 14 amino acids. CDR1 SGHTA and CDR2 FQGNSA come from the germline V gene. V lost 0 bases, J lost 5 bases, and 2 bases stayed unmatched.

This chain's CDR3 is CASSLLFRGLSSYEQYF. CDR3 nucleotide sequence: TGTGCCAGCAGTTTACTTTTTCGCGGGCTGAGCTCCTACGAGCAGTACTTC. The rearrangement links TRBV28 to TRBJ2-7, with D possibly matching TRBD2 (5 bases). CDR3 length equals 17 residues. The V end was cut by 2 bases, the J end by 0 bases, with 17 bases between. In germline, CDR1 is MDHEN, CDR2 SYDVKM.